This entry concerns a single T cell receptor beta chain. Its specificity is not known. The sample comes from a study of Graves' ophthalmopathy and Graves' hyperthyroidism. Background on the study: Prior to any treatment, peripheral blood was collected at the time of initial diagnosis. Study-level results: Sensitivity of roughly 88% and specificity of less than 82% were achieved when a 13-signature model separated ophthalmopathy from stable hyperthyroidism.

RNA transcripts were the template, and TCR beta CDR3 regions were amplified from them. First-round RT-PCR with HTBI primers preceded a second-round multiplex PCR. TCRdb recomputed calls from the multiplex PCR reads with MiXCR, one row per CDR3 protein. The data contain about 700,000 distinct CDR3 sequences, approximately 40% of them seen just once; the ten biggest clones take up about 40%. CDR1 SGDLS and CDR2 YYNGEE come from the germline V gene. The CDR3 sequence is 16 residues long. After removal of 3 bases from V and 3 bases from J, the junction contained 7 bases not matched to a gene. The chain carries TRBV9 and TRBJ2-7, with 12 nucleotides matching TRBD2. The TCR sequence derives from an adult man with Graves' ophthalmopathy. What was sequenced was peripheral blood. CDR3 nucleotides: TGTGCCAGCAGCGCATCTAGCGGGAGGGCCGTCTACGAGCAGTACTTC. It specifies CASSASSGRAVYEQYF.